This TCR beta chain was retrieved from a study of beta chain features in type 1 diabetes. Expressed TCRB transcripts were sequenced because the isolated RNA had all been reverse transcribed beforehand. TCRdb keeps only in-frame clones here, not all; method: immunoSEQ multiplex PCR. This sample has over 200,000 clones, with roughly a tenth found just once. Turning to this clone: Its antigen is not identified.

Study results and caveats: Type 1 diabetes patients showed a moderate but significant shortening of TCRB CDR3s in all four CD4+ subsets.

V lost 7 bases, J lost 4 bases, and 8 bases stayed unmatched. The germline gives CDR1 SEHNR, CDR2 FQNEAQ (reference sequence). This CDR3 has 15 amino acids. The V and J genes are TRBV7-9 and TRBJ2-1, with 9 bases aligning to TRBD1. The sequencing input was naive CD4+ T cells from blood. The source of this sequence is a man under 40 with type 1 diabetes. CDR3 loop: CASIPGTGTYNEQFF. The DNA for the CDR3 is TGTGCCAGCATCCCCGGGACAGGGACTTACAATGAGCAGTTCTTC.